This TCR beta chain comes out of a study of cytomegalovirus exposure and HLA in healthy donors. Across the whole study: Around 80 million unique TCR sequences came from HLA-typed donors in an early release.

CDR1 is SEHNR, CDR2 FQNEAQ, per germline (reference sequence). V shed 5 bases and J shed 7 bases, with 18 bases lying between them. The length of the CDR3 is 16 residues. With 60 Vbeta and 13 Jbeta primers, the PCR was carried out. The protocol was immunoSEQ multiplex PCR, while the TCRdb copy is restricted to in-frame clones and leaves out a portion. Of 150,000 to 180,000 clones in the sample, 65% to 75% were seen once. The clonotype comes from a man aged 18 to 29 in good health and CMV-seronegative. Specimen: PBMCs. The chain links TRBV7-9 to TRBJ1-6; tentatively, D is TRBD1 (6 bases). The CDR3 reads CASSPPLTGGNSPLHF. The CDR3 DNA reads TGTGCCAGCAGCCCACCCTTGACAGGTGGAAATTCACCCCTCCACTTT. The variable domain in full, completed from reference TRBV7-9 and TRBJ1-6, reads DTGVSQNPRHKITKRGQNVTFRCDPISEHNRLYWYRQTLGQGPEFLTYFQNEAQLEKSRLLSDRFSAERPKGSFSTLEIQRTEQGDSAMYLCASSPPLTGGNSPLHFGNGTRLTVT.